This T cell receptor (beta chain) is drawn from a study of control samples from healthy donors and cancer patients. Assay used: immunoSEQ multiplex PCR; TCRdb lists only in-frame clones, some missing. Here the sample spans approximately 59,000 clones, 80% to 90% being singletons. The V gene lost 1 base and the J gene lost 7 bases, with 20 bases spanning the gap. The CDR3 is made up of 17 amino acids. CDR1 is SEHNR, CDR2 FQNEAQ, per germline (reference sequence). This clone was seen only once. The chain recombines TRBV7-9 with TRBJ2-1; no definite D call. The sequence was obtained from an older woman with lung cancer. Specimen: PBMCs. The CDR3 DNA sequence: TGTGCCAGCAGCTTAGTGTTGTTGCGGAGCCCTACTAATGAGCAGTTCTTC. Protein: CASSLVLLRSPTNEQFF.